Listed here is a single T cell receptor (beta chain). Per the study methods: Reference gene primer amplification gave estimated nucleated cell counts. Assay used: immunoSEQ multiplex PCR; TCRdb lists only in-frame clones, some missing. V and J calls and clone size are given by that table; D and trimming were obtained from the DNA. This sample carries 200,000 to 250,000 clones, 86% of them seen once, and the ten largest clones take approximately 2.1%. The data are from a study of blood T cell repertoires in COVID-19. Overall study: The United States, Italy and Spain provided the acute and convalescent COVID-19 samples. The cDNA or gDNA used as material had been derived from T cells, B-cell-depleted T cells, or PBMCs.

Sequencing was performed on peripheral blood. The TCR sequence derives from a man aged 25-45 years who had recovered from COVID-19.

Here the CDR3 reads CSARGVATNEKLFF. Written as DNA, the CDR3 is TGCAGCGCGCGGGGAGTTGCAACTAATGAAAAACTGTTTTTT. This chain joins TRBV29-1 and TRBJ1-4; D not resolved. V was pared by 7 bases and J by 0 bases, with 12 bases between. This CDR3 is built from 14 residues. The germline CDR1 and CDR2 sequences are SQVTM and ANQGSEA.